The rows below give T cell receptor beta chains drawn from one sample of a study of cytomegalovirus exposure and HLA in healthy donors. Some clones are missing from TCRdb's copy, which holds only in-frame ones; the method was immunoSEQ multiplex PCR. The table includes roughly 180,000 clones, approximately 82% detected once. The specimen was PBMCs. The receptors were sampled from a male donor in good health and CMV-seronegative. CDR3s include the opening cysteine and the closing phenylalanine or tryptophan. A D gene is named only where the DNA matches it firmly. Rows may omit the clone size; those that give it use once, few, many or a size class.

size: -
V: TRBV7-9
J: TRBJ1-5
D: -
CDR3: CASTEDNNQPQHF
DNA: TGTGCCAGCACCGAAGACAACAATCAGCCCCAGCATTTT

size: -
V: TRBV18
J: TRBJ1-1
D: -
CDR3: CASSPALPEAFF
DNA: TGTGCCAGCTCACCAGCGTTGCCTGAAGCTTTCTTT

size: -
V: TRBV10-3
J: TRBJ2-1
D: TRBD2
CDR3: CAIRGAGGDEQFF
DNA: TGTGCCATCAGGGGCGCGGGAGGCGATGAGCAGTTCTTC

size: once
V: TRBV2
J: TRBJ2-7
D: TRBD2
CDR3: CASSSQLAGVEQYF
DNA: TGTGCCAGCAGCTCGCAACTAGCGGGAGTTGAGCAGTACTTC

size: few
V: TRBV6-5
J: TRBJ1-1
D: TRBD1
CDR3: CASSYSTGGKTEAFF
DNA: TGTGCCAGCAGTTACTCGACAGGGGGCAAAACTGAAGCTTTCTTT

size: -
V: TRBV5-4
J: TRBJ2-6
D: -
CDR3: CASSLEVSGANVLTF
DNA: TGTGCCAGCAGCTTAGAGGTCTCTGGGGCCAACGTCCTGACTTTC

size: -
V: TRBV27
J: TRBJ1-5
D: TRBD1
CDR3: CATGVGGFQPQHF
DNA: TGTGCCACAGGGGTAGGGGGCTTTCAGCCCCAGCATTTT

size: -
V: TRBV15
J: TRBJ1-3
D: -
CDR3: CATSRDVSGNTIYF
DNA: TGTGCCACCAGCAGAGACGTCTCTGGAAACACCATATATTTT

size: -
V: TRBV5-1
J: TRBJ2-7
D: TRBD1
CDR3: CASSTRQGGEQYF
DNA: TGCGCCAGCAGCACAAGACAGGGGGGCGAGCAGTACTTC

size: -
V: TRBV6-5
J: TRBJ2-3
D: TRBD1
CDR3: CASSRGGQGYDTQYF
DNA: TGTGCCAGCAGTCGTGGCGGACAGGGCTATGATACGCAGTATTTT

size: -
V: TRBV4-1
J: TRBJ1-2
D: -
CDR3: CASSQQNRNYGYTF
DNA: TGCGCCAGCAGCCAGCAAAACAGAAACTATGGCTACACCTTC

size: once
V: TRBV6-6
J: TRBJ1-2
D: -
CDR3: CASSYGQNGYTF
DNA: TGTGCCAGCAGTTACGGGCAGAATGGCTACACCTTC

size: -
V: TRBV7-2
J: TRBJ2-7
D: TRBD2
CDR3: CASSLRIAGGSYEQYF
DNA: TGTGCCAGCAGCTTGCGGATAGCGGGAGGCTCCTACGAGCAGTACTTC

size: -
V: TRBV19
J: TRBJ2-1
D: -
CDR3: CASSTYHEQFF
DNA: TGTGCCAGTAGTACTTATCATGAGCAGTTCTTC

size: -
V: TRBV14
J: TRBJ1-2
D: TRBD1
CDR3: CASSQEWGIWTTGGYGYTF
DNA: TGTGCCAGCAGCCAAGAATGGGGTATTTGGACGACAGGGGGATATGGCTACACCTTC

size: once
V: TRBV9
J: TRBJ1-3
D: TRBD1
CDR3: CASSPMIGGQGGAGNTIYF
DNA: TGTGCCAGCAGCCCCATGATAGGGGGACAGGGAGGGGCCGGAAACACCATATATTTT

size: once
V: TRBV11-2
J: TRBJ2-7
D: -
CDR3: CASSLEARPSYEQYF
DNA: TGTGCCAGCAGCTTAGAGGCCAGGCCCTCCTACGAGCAGTACTTC

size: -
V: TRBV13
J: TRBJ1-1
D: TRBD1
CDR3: CASSFNTARDRGVFTEAFF
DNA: TGTGCCAGCAGCTTCAACACGGCCCGGGACAGGGGCGTGTTCACTGAAGCTTTCTTT

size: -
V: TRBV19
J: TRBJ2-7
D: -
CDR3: CATNAGGTYEQYF
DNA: TGTGCCACTAATGCTGGAGGAACCTACGAGCAGTACTTC

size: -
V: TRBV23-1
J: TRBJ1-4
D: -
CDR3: CASSQYLTGVGEKLFF
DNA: TGCGCCAGCAGTCAATACCTGACAGGCGTCGGGGAAAAACTGTTTTTT

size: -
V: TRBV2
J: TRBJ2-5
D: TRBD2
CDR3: CASSRLAGVYETQYF
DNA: TGTGCCAGCAGCCGACTAGCGGGAGTTTATGAGACCCAGTACTTC

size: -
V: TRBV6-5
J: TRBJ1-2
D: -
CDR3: CASSYSGSTNYGYTF
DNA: TGTGCCAGCAGTTACTCGGGCAGCACTAACTATGGCTACACCTTC

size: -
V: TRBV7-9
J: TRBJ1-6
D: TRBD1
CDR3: CASSPRGQANSPLHF
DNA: TGTGCCAGCAGCCCCCGGGGACAGGCTAATTCACCCCTCCACTTT

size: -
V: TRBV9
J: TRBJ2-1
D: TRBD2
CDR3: CASSVPVAGELNEQFF
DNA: TGTGCCAGCAGCGTACCGGTGGCGGGAGAGTTGAATGAGCAGTTCTTC

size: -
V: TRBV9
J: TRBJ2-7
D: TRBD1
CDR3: CASSVGTVKSEQYF
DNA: TGTGCCAGCAGCGTGGGGACAGTTAAGTCCGAGCAGTACTTC

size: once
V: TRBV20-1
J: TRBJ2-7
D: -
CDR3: CSVGMTEQYF
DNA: TGCAGTGTGGGCATGACCGAGCAGTACTTC

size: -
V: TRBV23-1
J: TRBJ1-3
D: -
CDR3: CASSLIRAGNTIYF
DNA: TGCGCCAGCAGTCTAATACGAGCTGGAAACACCATATATTTT

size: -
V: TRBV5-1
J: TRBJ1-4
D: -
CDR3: CASSLASGRGNEKLFF
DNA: TGCGCCAGCAGCTTGGCCTCGGGCAGGGGAAATGAAAAACTGTTTTTT

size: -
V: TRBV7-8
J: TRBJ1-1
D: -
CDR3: CASSFVGGGEAFF
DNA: TGTGCCAGCAGCTTTGTAGGGGGGGGTGAAGCTTTCTTT

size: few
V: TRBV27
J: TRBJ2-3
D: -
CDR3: CASSFRGDTDTQYF
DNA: TGTGCCAGCAGTTTCCGCGGAGACACAGATACGCAGTATTTT

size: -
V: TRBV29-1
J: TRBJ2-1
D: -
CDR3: CSVERTHSYNEQFF
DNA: TGCAGCGTTGAGCGGACACACTCCTACAATGAGCAGTTCTTC

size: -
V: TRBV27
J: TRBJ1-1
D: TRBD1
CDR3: CASMVPGGRGEAFF
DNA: TGTGCCAGCATGGTCCCAGGGGGCCGGGGGGAAGCTTTCTTT

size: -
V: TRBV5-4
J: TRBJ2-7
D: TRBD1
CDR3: CASSLFRTGDEQYF
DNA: TGTGCCAGCAGCTTGTTTCGGACAGGGGACGAGCAGTACTTC

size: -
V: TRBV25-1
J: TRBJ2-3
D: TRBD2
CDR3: CASSGLAGEVATDTQYF
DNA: TGTGCCAGCAGTGGTCTAGCGGGAGAGGTCGCCACAGATACGCAGTATTTT

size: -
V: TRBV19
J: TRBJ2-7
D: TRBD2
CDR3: CASTQRGEYEQYF
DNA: TGTGCCAGTACCCAACGGGGGGAATACGAGCAGTACTTC

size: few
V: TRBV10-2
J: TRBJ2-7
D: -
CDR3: CASSSLNEQYF
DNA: TGCGCCAGCAGCAGTCTTAACGAGCAGTACTTC

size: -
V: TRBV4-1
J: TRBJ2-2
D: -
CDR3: CASSQDVRNTGELFF
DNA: TGCGCCAGCAGCCAAGATGTTCGGAACACCGGGGAGCTGTTTTTT

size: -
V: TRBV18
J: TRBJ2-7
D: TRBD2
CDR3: CASSPSGNSHEQYF
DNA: TGTGCCAGCTCACCCAGCGGGAACTCCCACGAGCAGTACTTC

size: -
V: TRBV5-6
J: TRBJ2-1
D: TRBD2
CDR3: CASSSAGTSVYNEQFF
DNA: TGTGCCAGCAGCTCCGCCGGGACTAGCGTCTACAATGAGCAGTTCTTC

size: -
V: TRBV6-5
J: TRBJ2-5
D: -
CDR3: CASIVRGTQYF
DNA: TGTGCCAGCATAGTCAGAGGGACCCAGTACTTC

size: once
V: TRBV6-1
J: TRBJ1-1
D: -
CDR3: CASSYPPEAFF
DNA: TGTGCCAGCAGTTATCCCCCTGAAGCTTTCTTT

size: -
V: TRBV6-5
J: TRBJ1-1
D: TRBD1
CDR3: CASSYGTGEAFF
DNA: TGTGCCAGCAGTTACGGGACAGGGGAAGCTTTCTTT

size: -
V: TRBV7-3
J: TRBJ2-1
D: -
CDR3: CASSLAGSEQFF
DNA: TGTGCCAGCAGCTTAGCAGGGTCTGAGCAGTTCTTC

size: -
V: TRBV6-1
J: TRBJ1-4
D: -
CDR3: CASSESFGTGLNEKLFF
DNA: TGTGCCAGCAGTGAAAGTTTTGGAACAGGGCTTAATGAAAAACTGTTTTTT

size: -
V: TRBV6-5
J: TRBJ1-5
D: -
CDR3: CASSGKGVSNQPQHF
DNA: TGTGCCAGCAGTGGGAAAGGGGTTAGCAATCAGCCCCAGCATTTT

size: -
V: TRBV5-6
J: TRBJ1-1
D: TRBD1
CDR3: CASSSPGQYTEAFF
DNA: TGTGCCAGCAGCTCGCCGGGACAGTACACTGAAGCTTTCTTT

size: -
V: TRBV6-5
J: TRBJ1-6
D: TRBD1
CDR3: CASSRPGGDSPLHF
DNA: TGTGCCAGCAGCCGGCCAGGGGGCGATTCACCCCTCCACTTT